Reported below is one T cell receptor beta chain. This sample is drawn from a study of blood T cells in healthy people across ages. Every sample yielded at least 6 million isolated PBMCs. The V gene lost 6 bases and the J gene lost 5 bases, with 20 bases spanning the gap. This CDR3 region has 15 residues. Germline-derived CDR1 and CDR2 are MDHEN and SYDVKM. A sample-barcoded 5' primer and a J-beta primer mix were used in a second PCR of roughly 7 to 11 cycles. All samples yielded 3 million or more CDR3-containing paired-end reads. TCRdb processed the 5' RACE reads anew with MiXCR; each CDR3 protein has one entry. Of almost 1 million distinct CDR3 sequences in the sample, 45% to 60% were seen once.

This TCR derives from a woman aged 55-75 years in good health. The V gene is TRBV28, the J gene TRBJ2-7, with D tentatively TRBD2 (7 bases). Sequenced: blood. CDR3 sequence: CASSPPVGGLDEQYF. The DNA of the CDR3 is TGTGCCAGCAGCCCGCCAGTGGGGGGGCTTGACGAGCAGTACTTC.